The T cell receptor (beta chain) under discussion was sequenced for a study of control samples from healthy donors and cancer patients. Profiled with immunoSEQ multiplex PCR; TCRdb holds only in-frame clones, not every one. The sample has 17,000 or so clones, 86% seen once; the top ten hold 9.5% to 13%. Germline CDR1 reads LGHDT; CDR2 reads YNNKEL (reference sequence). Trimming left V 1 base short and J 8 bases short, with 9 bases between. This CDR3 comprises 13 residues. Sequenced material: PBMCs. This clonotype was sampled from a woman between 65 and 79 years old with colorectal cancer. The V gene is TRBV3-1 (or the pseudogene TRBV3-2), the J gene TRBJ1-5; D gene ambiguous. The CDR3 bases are TGTGCCAGCAGCCAAGGTAGGGTGAAGCCCCAGCATTTT. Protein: CASSQGRVKPQHF.